Detailed here is one TCR beta chain. Its antigen is as yet unknown. J gave up 10 bases and V 5 bases, and 15 bases lay outside the gene matches. This CDR3 comprises 16 residues. CDR1 and CDR2 (germline): SGHAT, FQNNGV. Exclusion of a patient resulted from uncontrolled infection, other autoimmune disease, pregnancy or lactation. PBMCs were derived from about 9.1 ml fresh peripheral blood. These data belong to a study of T cells in Graves' hyperthyroidism and ophthalmopathy. Study-level points and caveats: In the blood, most expanded thyroid clonotypes above 0.001 appeared as well.

It was RNA transcripts that yielded the amplified TCR beta CDR3 regions. Researchers ran a first-round RT-PCR on the TCR CDR3 using the HTBI primer set. TCRdb re-derived calls from the multiplex PCR reads in MiXCR, one entry per CDR3 protein. The sample lists around 700,000 distinct CDR3 sequences; around 20% were seen once. The sample was blood. The receptor comes from a woman aged 45-60 years with Graves' hyperthyroidism that later progressed to Graves' ophthalmopathy. The J gene is TRBJ1-4, the V gene TRBV11-2; 8 bases align to TRBD1. The CDR3: CASSPEYGQGRGKLFF. In nucleotides, the CDR3 is TGTGCCAGCAGCCCAGAATACGGACAGGGCCGGGGAAAACTGTTTTTT.